This T cell receptor (beta chain) was sequenced in a study of identical twins. From germline, CDR1 is MDHEN and CDR2 SYDVKM. The CDR3 consists of 18 residues. Regarding the study as a whole: Without tracking the same donors, conclusions rested on cross-sectional statistical analysis. Diverse VJ usage suggested most zero-insertion clonotypes were not invariant T cells. Out-of-frame alpha sequences common to twins were enriched for low generation probability.

From the 5' RACE reads, TCRdb called clonotypes with MiXCR, one entry per CDR3 protein. The table has roughly 1,500,000 distinct CDR3 sequences, 25% to 35% seen once. Regarding this clonotype: Its matching antigen is unknown.

The specimen sequenced was cord blood. The TCR comes from a newborn girl in good health. The chain carries TRBV28 and TRBJ2-1; 7 bases match TRBD2. The CDR3 DNA follows: TGTGCTGCAAACGCGGGAGTTACCTACCAGAGCTCCTACAATGAGCAGTTCTTC. Amino acids: CAANAGVTYQSSYNEQFF. The variable domain in full, with the rest retrieved from reference TRBV28 and TRBJ2-1, is DVKVTQSSRYLVKRTGEKVFLECVQDMDHENMFWYRQDPGLGLRLIYFSYDVKMKEKGDIPEGYSVSREKKERFSLILESASTNQTSMYLCAANAGVTYQSSYNEQFFGPGTRLTVL.